These T cell receptor beta chains were read from a single sample in a study of blood T cell repertoires in COVID-19. Using immunoSEQ multiplex PCR, the repertoire was profiled, and TCRdb retains in-frame clones only, with some absent. The sample contains 110,000 to 150,000 clones, 86% of which appear only once. The material sequenced was peripheral blood. The origin of the receptors is a woman in her sixties with acute or convalescent COVID-19. Each CDR3 is given without its conserved first and last residue. Clone size, where shown, is once, few, many, or a class for clones that have expanded.

len | abundance | v_gene | CDR3aa
11 | - | TRBV5-1 | ASGQANRGGYT
12 | - | TRBV7-9 | ASSLVTGNTEAF
13 | - | TRBV7-9 | ASSPKDRLNTEAF
13 | - | TRBV9 | ASSPEGLADNEQF
12 | - | TRBV30 | AWSKGQEGEKLF
14 | - | TRBV6-2/TRBV6-3 | ASSPHRGRRQETQY
14 | - | TRBV7-6 | ASSLMSGGPQETQY
14 | - | TRBV4-3 | ASSQGASWSADTQY
12 | - | TRBV3-1/TRBV3-2 | ASSQPVGGVEQY
13 | few | TRBV14 | ASSTSGGASNEQF
12 | - | TRBV10-3 | AISEAGGFYEQY
14 | - | TRBV19 | ASSRWARENTGELF
11 | - | TRBV7-8 | ASSRTGGETQY
16 | - | TRBV3-1/TRBV3-2 | ASSQGMGGAQAYNEQF
12 | - | TRBV7-2 | ASSLANQGGVAF
15 | - | TRBV6-2/TRBV6-3 | ASSYSGLAGGLDTQY
12 | - | TRBV3-1/TRBV3-2 | ASSQVPRGYEQY
14 | - | TRBV4-1 | ASSPSRDTLNTEAF
11 | - | TRBV27 | ASSRDSSYEQY
13 | few | TRBV7-6 | ASSFRTGNTGELF
14 | few | TRBV30 | AWSYRTGRMNTEAF
13 | few | TRBV24-1 | ATRGTGPNTGELF
13 | few | TRBV9 | ASSLRTANTGELF
13 | - | TRBV5-1 | ASSLVAGPYSPLH
13 | - | TRBV12-5 | ASGEDRGISYEQY
13 | once | TRBV29-1 | SFGTGSPRRTEAF
13 | - | TRBV3-1/TRBV3-2 | ASSQAQSGANVLT
12 | once | TRBV7-9 | ASSFGDSGNTIY
11 | - | TRBV3-1/TRBV3-2 | ASSRAGNEKLF
11 | - | TRBV11-3 | ASRGLASDTQY
14 | - | TRBV24-1 | ATSDSGQGSRETQY
13 | - | TRBV11-2 | ASSLESPAPYEQY
9 | - | TRBV29-1 | SVGGGETQY
12 | once | TRBV5-1 | ASSLEHTQDTQY
12 | once | TRBV5-6 | ASRGTGGGYGYT
11 | - | TRBV7-9 | ASSLDSSETQY
11 | - | TRBV7-9 | ASSLGGYYGYT
13 | once | TRBV4-3 | ASSPDRTSNYSYT
12 | - | TRBV4-3 | ASSQDAPSGGQY
13 | - | TRBV11-2 | ASTNAGPFTDTQY
14 | - | TRBV5-7 | ASSLVQGACNQPQH
12 | - | TRBV20-1 | SASRQGLIYGYT
13 | - | TRBV4-3 | ASSQDPRASTEAF
13 | - | TRBV5-4 | ASSSRGKLGTEAF
11 | once | TRBV5-1 | ASSLVGGETQY
8 | - | TRBV10-1 | AGNQVEAF
11 | - | TRBV7-2 | ASSLAANYGYT
11 | - | TRBV6-5 | ASSPKRGYEQY
11 | - | TRBV12-3/TRBV12-4 | ASSLAADTEAF
11 | - | TRBV3-1/TRBV3-2 | ASTVAGGYEQY
12 | - | TRBV5-4 | ASRPQTGDTEAF
13 | - | TRBV3-1/TRBV3-2 | ASSQSGGAGETQY
10 | once | TRBV28 | ASWGAYNEQF
14 | - | TRBV11-1 | ASSRSGDRGRETQY
15 | - | TRBV2 | ASRPITGLGNTGELF
12 | - | TRBV28 | ASSLQGSNTEAF
12 | - | TRBV28 | ATGAGVNTGELF
10 | - | TRBV28 | ASSLSPRWAF
10 | - | TRBV7-3 | ASSHTQGAAF
12 | - | TRBV3-1/TRBV3-2 | ASSQGQYDYEQY